Below, one TCR beta chain is given with its context. Its antigen is unknown. Other DNA sequences in this sample translate to the same CDR3. The data belong to a study of T cell responses to AZD1222 COVID-19 vaccine. Study findings and constraints: Regions 160-218 and 743-854 held dominance among vaccine-associated CD4 TCRs, which spanned spike. Clonal diversity was possibly underestimated, and the donors were mostly white British, with more females.

Trimming cost V 4 bases and J 1 base, with 8 bases left between them. Germline values: CDR1 LGHDT, CDR2 YNNKEL (reference sequence). The CDR3 totals 13 residues. Profiled with immunoSEQ multiplex PCR; TCRdb holds only in-frame clones, not every one. Among 120,000 to 150,000 clones, 75% to 95% were seen once, and the ten largest hold roughly 2.9%. This receptor was identified in an adult in good health. Here the sequenced sample was peripheral blood, taken on day 0 of MenACWY control vaccination. The chain has TRBV3-1 (or the pseudogene TRBV3-2) and TRBJ2-7, with D hard to call. The CDR3 here is CASSLGSSYEQYF. In DNA, the CDR3 is TGTGCCAGCAGCCTAGGCAGTTCCTACGAGCAGTACTTC.